These 6 T cell receptor beta chains were all obtained from the same sample, sequenced in a study of shared clonotypes between healthy human individuals. The repertoire was sequenced with immunoSEQ multiplex PCR; TCRdb's copy has only in-frame clones and lacks some. The sample lists about 690,000 clones, around 91% occurring once. Input material: memory CD8+ T cells from PBMCs. Subset meaning: CD45RO+ cells pooled with CCR7-negative TemRA cells. These receptors all stem from a young man in good health. Some clones in this sample may be carry-over from other donors' samples.

This clone was observed once. This chain joins TRBV4-3 and TRBJ1-1; possible D gene TRBD1, 6 bases. Per the germline V gene, CDR1 is LGHNA and CDR2 is YSLEER. The V gene lost 4 bases and the J gene lost 1 base, with 16 bases spanning the gap. The CDR3 is 16 amino acids. CDR3 amino acids: CASSLLGGVENTEAFF. DNA of the CDR3: TGCGCCAGCAGCCTTTTAGGGGGGGTGGAGAACACTGAAGCTTTCTTT.

V usage is TRBV28 and J usage is TRBJ2-1; D is ambiguous. The CDR3 is 13 amino acids. V was trimmed by 4 bases and J by 4 bases, leaving 8 bases between them. The germline gives CDR1 MDHEN, CDR2 SYDVKM. CDR3 sequence: CASSSRNYNEQFF. The CDR3 nucleotides read TGTGCCAGCAGTTCACGAAATTACAATGAGCAGTTCTTC.

The chain carries TRBV6-5 and TRBJ2-7, with 8 bases identical to TRBD1. From germline, CDR1 is MNHEY and CDR2 SVGAGI. The V gene end was trimmed by 0 bases and the J gene end by 2 bases; junction bases not matched to a gene: 6. The CDR3 consists of 16 residues. The CDR3 bases are TGTGCCAGCAGTTACTCGACGGGACAGGAAACCTACGAGCAGTACTTC. Translated, it gives CASSYSTGQETYEQYF.

CDR3 nucleotides: TGTGCCAGCAGTTTATCCCGGGGACAGGGGGTTACACCCTACAATGAGCAGTTCTTC. This codes for CASSLSRGQGVTPYNEQFF. V usage is TRBV28 and J usage is TRBJ2-1, with TRBD1 matching over 11 bases. V gave up 1 base and J gave up 2 bases; unmatched junction bases: 10. Germline V lookup: CDR1 MDHEN, CDR2 SYDVKM. The CDR3 totals 19 residues.

This clone came up once. The genes are TRBV12-5 and TRBJ2-3, with D possibly being TRBD1 (5 bases). V shed 2 bases and J shed 2 bases, with 23 bases lying between them. The CDR3 totals 19 residues. Germline CDR1 is LGHNT and CDR2 is FRNRAP. This CDR3 is CASGLTGPGRVGHTDTQYF. CDR3 nucleotides: TGTGCTAGTGGTTTGACAGGCCCCGGACGGGTTGGCCACACAGATACGCAGTATTTT.

Worth noting for this clone: Other DNA sequences of this sample code for an identical CDR3. The chain links TRBV11-3 to TRBJ2-1; D gene ambiguous. Germline V gene lookup returns CDR1 SGHNT and CDR2 YENEEA. V was cut by 0 bases and J by 2 bases, with 5 bases left in between. This CDR3 has 14 residues. CDR3 region: CASSLDRAYNEQFF. DNA for the CDR3: TGTGCCAGCAGCTTAGACCGAGCCTACAATGAGCAGTTCTTC.